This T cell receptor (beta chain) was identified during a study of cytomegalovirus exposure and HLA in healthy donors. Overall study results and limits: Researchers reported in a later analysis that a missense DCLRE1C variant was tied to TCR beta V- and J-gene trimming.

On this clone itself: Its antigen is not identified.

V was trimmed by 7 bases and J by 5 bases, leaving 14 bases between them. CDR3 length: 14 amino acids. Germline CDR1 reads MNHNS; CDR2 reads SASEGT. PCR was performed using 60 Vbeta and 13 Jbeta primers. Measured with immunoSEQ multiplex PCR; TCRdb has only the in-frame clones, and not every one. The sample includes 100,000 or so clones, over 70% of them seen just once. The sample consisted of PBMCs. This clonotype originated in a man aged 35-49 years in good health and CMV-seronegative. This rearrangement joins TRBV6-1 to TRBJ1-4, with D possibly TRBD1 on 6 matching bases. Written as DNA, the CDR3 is TGTGCCAGCACCGAAGTCGGGACAAATGAAAAACTGTTTTTT. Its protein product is CASTEVGTNEKLFF.